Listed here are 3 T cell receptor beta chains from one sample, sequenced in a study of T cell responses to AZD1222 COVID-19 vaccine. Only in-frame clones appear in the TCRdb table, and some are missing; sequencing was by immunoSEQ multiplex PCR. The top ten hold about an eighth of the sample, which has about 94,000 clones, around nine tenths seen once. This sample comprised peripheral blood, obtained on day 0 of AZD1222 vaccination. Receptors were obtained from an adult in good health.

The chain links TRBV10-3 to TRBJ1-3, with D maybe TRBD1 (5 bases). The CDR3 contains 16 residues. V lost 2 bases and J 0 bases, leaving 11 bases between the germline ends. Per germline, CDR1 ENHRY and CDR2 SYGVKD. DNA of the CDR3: TGTGCCATCAGTGAGAAAGGGACGGCCTCTGGAAACACCATATATTTT. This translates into CAISEKGTASGNTIYF.

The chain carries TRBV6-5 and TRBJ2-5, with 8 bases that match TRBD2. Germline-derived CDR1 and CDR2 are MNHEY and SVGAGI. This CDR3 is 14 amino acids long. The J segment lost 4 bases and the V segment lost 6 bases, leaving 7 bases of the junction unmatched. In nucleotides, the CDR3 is TGTGCCAGCAGCAACCTAGCGGGTATAGAGACCCAGTACTTC. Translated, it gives CASSNLAGIETQYF.

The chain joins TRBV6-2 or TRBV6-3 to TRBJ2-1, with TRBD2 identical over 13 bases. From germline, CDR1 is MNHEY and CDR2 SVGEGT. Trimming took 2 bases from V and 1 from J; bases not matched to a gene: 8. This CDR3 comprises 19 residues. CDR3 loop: CASSYKLAGGSGSYNEQFF. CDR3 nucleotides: TGTGCCAGCAGTTACAAACTAGCGGGGGGGAGTGGATCCTACAATGAGCAGTTCTTC.